This T cell receptor beta chain comes out of a study of early T cells in non-severe SARS-CoV-2 infection. On the study more broadly: It was bulk RNA from unsorted whole blood that was sequenced, and the chains were unpaired. Overall study results and limits: Comparison of clonotypes with VDJdb favored anti-spike CD8 responses while missing private and CD4 specificities.

CDR3 length equals 16 residues. Germline V gene sequence: CDR1 SGHDN, CDR2 FVKESK. V was clipped by 4 bases and J by 1 base, with 15 bases between them. The library protocol tagged individual cDNA molecules with unique molecular identifiers. One entry per CDR3 protein, called by TCRdb with MiXCR from the 5' RACE reads. Counted here are around 33,000 distinct CDR3 sequences, 5.5% to 7% occurring once; the ten biggest clones make up approximately 4.1%. This clonotype has a count of ten or more. No antigen is known for it. The origin of this receptor is an adult who was a healthcare worker with PCR-confirmed SARS-CoV-2 infection or an uninfected control (not recorded which). V is TRBV14 and J is TRBJ2-3; possibly TRBD1 or TRBD2 for D (5 bases each). The sequencing sample was made of whole blood. In DNA, the CDR3 is TGTGCCAGCAGCCTCACAAGTAGGGACCGCACAGATACGCAGTATTTT. Translating it yields CASSLTSRDRTDTQYF.